This TCR beta chain was profiled in a study of OX40 agonist ivuxolimab in advanced cancers. As for the study more broadly: Ivuxolimab was a fully human IgG2 agonistic monoclonal antibody targeting the costimulatory receptor OX40 (CD134). Intravenous ivuxolimab was administered to patients every 2 weeks at six dose levels: 0.01, 0.1, 0.3, 1.5, 3 and 10 mg/kg. Of the roughly 54 patients in dose escalation, around 20 had hepatocellular carcinoma, roughly 15 had melanoma, 9 had renal cell carcinoma and 9 had head and neck cancer. In the dose-escalation cohort, around 80% of patients were male, and the mean age was 60 years with a range of roughly 20 to 80. Prior anti-PD-1, anti-PD-L1 or anti-CTLA-4 therapy was permitted, and checkpoint inhibitors had been received by less than 45% of dose-escalation patients. Partial responses were achieved by three dose-escalation patients, of whom one had hepatocellular carcinoma and two had cutaneous melanoma. Peripheral TCRbeta sequencing was intended to test whether TCR sequence diversity was altered and clonal T-cell expansion was caused by ivuxolimab. The paper covers the monotherapy dose-escalation part of the phase I ivuxolimab trial, which included N of about 56 patients.

V is reduced by 7 bases and J by 13 bases, leaving a spacing of 20 bases between them. The CDR1 and CDR2 encoded by the germline V gene (reference sequence) are MNHNY and SVGAGI. The CDR3 runs 12 residues from the cysteine to the phenylalanine. Only CDR3 DNA is held: 36 bases, read in frame from base 1. Genomic DNA was extracted from sorted cells for sequencing of the TCRbeta CDR3 region. The immunoSEQ Assay was used for sequencing of TCRbeta CDR3 regions. TCRdb obtained this table from immuneACCESS and retained in-frame rearrangements with V and J assigned. These tables miss some clones; where compared with another copy, unresolved V genes account for less than half of the shortfall, and the remainder is unexplained. A total of 100,000 or so clones appear in this sample, 90% of them only once. Jointly, the top ten make up roughly 0.3% of the sample. The trial excluded patients who had a history of autoimmune disease or were on systemic immunosuppression. In every dose cohort, peripheral blood was drawn for TCR sequencing at baseline, cycle 4 day 1, and cycle 7 day 1. Samples came from an open-label, multicenter, first-in-human phase I dose-escalation trial of ivuxolimab. Adults with locally advanced or metastatic melanoma, renal cell, hepatocellular, or head and neck squamous cell carcinoma were enrolled in the trial. CD4+ and CD8+ T cells were sorted separately from peripheral blood before TCR sequencing.

Broad study findings and their caveats: Clonal expansion of both CD4+ and CD8+ blood T cells was observed from baseline to week 6 at doses 0.1 to 3.0 mg/kg. In partial responders in the 0.1-3.0 mg/kg groups, normalized peripheral clonal expansion was found to be among the lowest, especially among CD8+ T cells. Low levels of normalized T-cell clonal expansion were also seen in some nonresponding patients. Antigen specificity was not determined for the clonally expanded peripheral T cells. After ivuxolimab, expanded clones were on average more numerous among CD8+ T cells than among CD4+ T cells.

In regard to this clone: Its antigen is currently not known. No base-level quality is on record; no much larger clone is a single base apart.

The chain employs TRBV6-6 and TRBJ2-7; the D element might be TRBD1 or TRBD2, as each aligns at 5 bases. The sample in question was CD4+ or CD8+ T cells sorted from blood, obtained in a trial of the OX40 agonist ivuxolimab. This clonotype originated in an adult with an advanced solid tumor such as melanoma, head and neck, liver or kidney cancer. The DNA sequence is TGTGCCAGCACTCGGGACGGCTCGTTACTCTACTTC. Translation gives CASTRDGSLLYF.